This T cell receptor (beta chain) was found in a study of chemoradiotherapy in HPV16-positive cancers. Study outcomes and limitations: Only a couple of HPV16-positive patients supplied the functional HPV-specificity definition. Candidate HPV-specific clones and E7-related TCR motifs grew in tumor during treatment. Better recurrence-free survival went with HPV-responsive T-cell expansion in HPV16-positive patients.

Samples were taken several times over chemoradiotherapy. Libraries were prepared by immunoSEQ multiplex PCR; TCRdb keeps only in-frame clonotypes and omits some of them. The repertoire holds over a thousand clones, with approximately 80% as singletons. Details on this clone: Its antigen is undetermined.

Source: tumor tissue, taken from a patient who underwent chemoradiotherapy. The origin of this receptor is a human donor with HPV-associated anogenital cancer.

The CDR3 sequence is CATSNSGGATDTQYF. CDR3 bases: TGTGCCACCAGCAATAGCGGGGGGGCCACAGATACGCAGTATTTT. The chain joins TRBV15 to TRBJ2-3; TRBD2 matches at 11 bases. V lost 4 bases and J lost 2; bases outside the gene matches: 2. Germline-derived CDR1 and CDR2 are LNHNV and YYDKDF (reference sequence). The CDR3 runs 15 residues.